The sequence of this T cell receptor beta chain was determined in a study of shared clonotypes between healthy human individuals. Study observations and caveats: Estimated clonotype richness was generally higher in naive than memory subsets.

V was pared by 0 bases and J by 3 bases, with 8 bases between. The CDR3 extends over 14 amino acids. The germline gives CDR1 SGHTA, CDR2 FQGNSA. Generated by immunoSEQ multiplex PCR, the TCRdb table keeps only in-frame clones and is missing some. The profile covers about 580,000 clones, with roughly 98% appearing a single time and 0.3% taken by the ten largest. Naive CD8 cells, CD45RO-negative and positively selected for CCR7, excluded terminally differentiated effector memory CD45RA+ cells. Concerning this clone: Its antigen remains unidentified.

The chain employs TRBV7-2 and TRBJ1-1; tentatively, D is TRBD1 (5 bases). The sequence was obtained from a man aged 25 to 45 in good health. The sequenced material came from naive CD8+ T cells sorted from blood. CDR3 protein: CASSLAAGHTEAFF. In DNA form, the CDR3 reads TGTGCCAGCAGCTTAGCAGCAGGGCACACTGAAGCTTTCTTT.